The 6 T cell receptor beta chains listed next were all sequenced from one sample in a study of blood T cells in healthy people across ages. Then a second PCR, running about 6 to 12 cycles, was carried out with a sample-barcoded 5' primer and a J-beta primer mix. MiXCR, applied by TCRdb to the 5' RACE reads, yields one record per CDR3 protein. The table has over 1,500,000 distinct CDR3 sequences, 40% to 55% seen once. The sequencing input was blood. The receptors stem from a woman aged 40 to 50 in good health.

CDR3 sequence reads: CASRSNPSGSTDTQYF. The DNA of the CDR3 is TGTGCCAGCAGATCCAACCCTAGCGGTAGCACAGATACGCAGTATTTT. The chain couples TRBV9 to TRBJ2-3; 7 positions match TRBD2. The CDR3 is 16 amino acids. The J segment lost 0 bases and the V segment lost 5 bases, leaving 9 bases of the junction unmatched. The V gene's germline CDR1 is SGDLS and CDR2 YYNGEE.

This chain joins TRBV4-3 and TRBJ2-3; D may be TRBD1 (6 bases). The V end was cut by 0 bases, the J end by 4 bases, with 20 bases between. Germline CDR1 is LGHNA and CDR2 is YSLEER. The CDR3 length is 18 residues. In nucleotides, the CDR3 is TGCGCCAGCAGCCAAGATTGGCGGCAGGGGATGATCGCAGATACGCAGTATTTT. Protein: CASSQDWRQGMIADTQYF.

The gene calls are TRBV28 and TRBJ1-1, with D unresolved. The CDR3 contains 11 residues. The V end was cut by 4 bases, the J end by 10 bases, with 10 bases between. Germline assignment: CDR1 MDHEN and CDR2 SYDVKM. The CDR3 region is CASSSGNLAFF. Written as DNA, the CDR3 is TGTGCCAGCAGTTCGGGAAATTTAGCTTTCTTT.

The chain links TRBV6-6 to TRBJ2-1; TRBD2 matches 8 bases. The CDR3 extends over 12 amino acids. Losses at the gene ends were 6 bases for V and 8 bases for J; bases not matched to a gene: 3. Germline V gene lookup returns CDR1 MNHNY and CDR2 SVGAGI (reference sequence). In nucleotides, the CDR3 is TGTGCCAGCAGAGGACTAGCTGATGAGCAGTTCTTC. Protein product: CASRGLADEQFF.

CDR3 sequence reads: CASSPGGGPYTDTQYF. Written as DNA, the CDR3 is TGTGCCAGCAGTCCCGGGGGGGGCCCCTACACAGATACGCAGTATTTT. The chain is built from TRBV6-6 and TRBJ2-3; 8 nucleotides line up with TRBD2. V gave up 5 bases and J gave up 2 bases; unmatched junction bases: 9. CDR1 and CDR2 from the germline V gene are MNHNY and SVGAGI (reference sequence). This CDR3 is built from 16 residues.

This clonotype is a singleton in its sample. This chain links TRBV20-1 with TRBJ2-5; 9 bases line up with TRBD1. With the DNA end fitting TRBJ2-7 better, the J assignment may be wrong. Germline CDR1 and CDR2: DFQATT and SNEGSKA (reference sequence). The CDR3 has 15 residues. The CDR3 region is CSAAPGQGIPYEQYF. The CDR3 coding sequence is TGCAGTGCCGCTCCGGGACAGGGTATTCCCTACGAGCAGTACTTC.